One sample yielded the 25 T cell receptor beta chains listed below, sequenced in a study of blood T cells in healthy people across ages. For the second PCR, which ran for 7 to 11 cycles, a sample-barcoded 5' primer and a J-beta primer mix were used. TCRdb reprocessed the 5' RACE reads with MiXCR, giving one entry per CDR3 protein. The sample records about 1,600,000 distinct CDR3 sequences, around 39% being singletons. Material: blood. The receptors come from a woman between 18 and 29 years old in good health.

J is TRBJ1-1 and V is TRBV7-9; TRBD1 matches at 8 bases. Per the germline V gene, CDR1 is SEHNR and CDR2 is FQNEAQ (reference sequence). The junction had 15 bases not matched to a gene; V was cut back by 5 bases and J by 10 bases. This CDR3 spans 15 amino acids. The CDR3 here is CASSLTKGQGPRAFF. DNA for the CDR3: TGTGCCAGCAGCCTCACCAAAGGACAGGGTCCTAGAGCTTTCTTT.

The rearrangement links TRBV5-6 to TRBJ2-2; 7 positions agree with TRBD1. The V gene end was trimmed by 1 base and the J gene end by 3 bases; junction bases not matched to a gene: 6. Germline-derived CDR1 and CDR2 are SGHDT and YYEEEE. CDR3 length: 16 residues. The CDR3 bases are TGTGCCAGCAGCTTGCAGGACAGGACATACACCGGGGAGCTGTTTTTT. Translated: CASSLQDRTYTGELFF.

This clonotype was seen only a few times. The rearrangement joins TRBV4-1 to TRBJ2-2; 11 bases fit TRBD2. The CDR3 is made up of 18 amino acids. Per the germline V gene, CDR1 is MGHRA and CDR2 is YSYEKL. J was trimmed by 7 bases and V by 6 bases; bases with no gene match: 16. The CDR3 DNA reads as TGCGCCAGCAGTCGGTCCGGGACTAGCGGCCAGTATGGCGGGGAGCTGTTTTTT. The encoded protein is CASSRSGTSGQYGGELFF.

This clonotype was picked up one time. V and J are TRBV12-3 or TRBV12-4 and TRBJ2-1, with TRBD2 identical over 11 bases. V trimming: 5 bases; J trimming: 6 bases; junction bases outside the gene matches: 27. The CDR3 has 22 amino acids. Here the CDR3 DNA reads TGTGCCAGCAGTCCTTCTGTTAGAGGGTCTACTGGAACTAGCGGGAGTGTCAATGAGCAGTTCTTC. Translating gives CASSPSVRGSTGTSGSVNEQFF.

The V and J genes are TRBV18 and TRBJ2-4, with 8 nucleotides matching TRBD1. Germline-derived CDR1 and CDR2 are KGHSH and LQKENI. The CDR3 contains 16 residues. The V and J ends lost 8 bases and 1 base, in that order; junction bases with no gene match: 10. CDR3 in DNA: TGTGCCAGCGCCCCGGGACAGGAAAGGGCCAAAAACATTCAGTACTTC. The encoded protein is CASAPGQERAKNIQYF.

This rearrangement joins TRBV27 to TRBJ2-1, with 9 bases matching TRBD1. Germline-derived CDR1 and CDR2 are MNHEY and SMNVEV (reference sequence). This CDR3 spans 15 amino acids. V was pared by 1 base and J by 6 bases, with 4 bases of the junction left unmatched. The CDR3 region has the DNA TGTGCCAGCAGTTTATGGGACAGGGCAATCAATGAGCAGTTCTTC. Its protein is CASSLWDRAINEQFF.

This clonotype was recorded a few times. The CDR3 region is CASSLYRGTNEKLFF. The CDR3 bases are TGTGCCAGCAGTTTGTACAGGGGGACTAATGAAAAACTGTTTTTT. J is TRBJ1-4 and V is TRBV27; 8 bases align to TRBD1. Germline V gives CDR1 MNHEY, CDR2 SMNVEV (reference sequence). The CDR3 length is 15 residues. The V and J ends lost 3 bases and 2 bases, in that order; junction bases with no gene match: 2. The whole variable domain, remainder taken from reference TRBV27 and TRBJ1-4, is EAQVTQNPRYLITVTGKKLTVTCSQNMNHEYMSWYRQDPGLGLRQIYYSMNVEVTDKGDVPEGYKVSRKEKRNFPLILESPSPNQTSLYFCASSLYRGTNEKLFFGSGTQLSVL.

The chain joins TRBV7-6 to TRBJ2-2; 8 bases line up with TRBD2. This CDR3 has 17 amino acids. Germline lookup yields CDR1 SGHVS and CDR2 FNYEAQ. The trim removed 5 bases at V and 6 bases at J, leaving 14 bases unmatched. In nucleotides, the CDR3 is TGTGCCAGCAGCCAAAGCCCAGCGGGAGCGACACCCGGGGAGCTGTTTTTT. It specifies CASSQSPAGATPGELFF.

This clonotype came up a few times. The chain uses TRBV7-6 and TRBJ2-7; D unclear. The CDR3 spans 14 residues. Germline loops: CDR1 SGHVS, CDR2 FNYEAQ. V lost 2 bases to trimming and J lost 0 bases, with 8 bases between them. The chain's CDR3 is CASSLFLGSYEQYF. CDR3 bases: TGTGCCAGCAGCTTATTTCTGGGCTCCTACGAGCAGTACTTC.

This clonotype was counted once. CDR3 sequence reads: CAWSVRWAYNEQFF. The CDR3 nucleotides are TGTGCCTGGAGTGTACGATGGGCTTACAATGAGCAGTTCTTC. This rearrangement joins TRBV30 to TRBJ2-1; D is unclear. V was clipped by 0 bases and J by 4 bases, with 10 bases between them. Germline CDR1 is GTSNPN and CDR2 is SVGIG (reference sequence). The CDR3 length is 14 residues.

This clonotype came up a few times. The V and J genes are TRBV28 and TRBJ2-1, with 10 bases matching TRBD2. Per germline, CDR1 MDHEN and CDR2 SYDVKM. Losses at the gene ends were 4 bases for V and 8 bases for J; bases not matched to a gene: 11. This CDR3 comprises 16 residues. The CDR3 reads CASSYLAGAFGDEQFF. The CDR3 DNA is TGTGCCAGCAGTTACCTAGCGGGGGCCTTTGGGGATGAGCAGTTCTTC.

This clonotype was detected a few times. The V gene is TRBV12-3 or TRBV12-4, the J gene TRBJ2-7; 7 positions agree with TRBD1. The CDR3 length is 15 residues. The ends lost 6 bases at V and 7 bases at J; junction bases unmatched: 15. CDR3 DNA sequence: TGTGCCAGCAGGCGACAGGGCTTAGGTGGCAATGAGCAGTACTTC. This sequence encodes CASRRQGLGGNEQYF.

V and J are TRBV4-1 and TRBJ2-7, with TRBD2 identical over 8 bases. The CDR3 extends over 18 amino acids. Germline assignment: CDR1 MGHRA and CDR2 YSYEKL. The V and J ends lost 0 bases and 5 bases, in that order; junction bases with no gene match: 15. Written as DNA, the CDR3 is TGCGCCAGCAGCCAAGATCCCCAAATAGCGGGACGCACCCACGAGCAGTACTTC. Encoded protein: CASSQDPQIAGRTHEQYF.

The rearrangement uses TRBV20-1 and TRBJ2-1, with TRBD2 identical over 12 bases. With V trimmed by 1 base and J by 7 bases, 5 bases remained unmatched. This CDR3 is 15 amino acids long. The germline gives CDR1 DFQATT, CDR2 SNEGSKA (reference sequence). CDR3 nucleotide sequence: TGCAGTGCTAGAGGACTAGCGGGAGCTTGGAATGAGCAGTTCTTC. Translating gives CSARGLAGAWNEQFF.

This chain connects TRBV28 to TRBJ1-2; 7 positions agree with TRBD1. The CDR3 is 16 amino acids. The V gene's germline CDR1 is MDHEN and CDR2 SYDVKM. V lost 5 bases to trimming and J lost 2 bases; unmatched junction nucleotides: 11. DNA of the CDR3: TGTGCCAGCAGTAAACAAACCGACAGGGTCAACTATGGCTACACCTTC. It is translated as CASSKQTDRVNYGYTF.

There are a few counts of this clonotype. The chain links TRBV20-1 to TRBJ1-2; 7 positions match TRBD1. Germline CDR1 reads DFQATT; CDR2 reads SNEGSKA (reference sequence). The ends lost 7 bases at V and 0 bases at J; junction bases unmatched: 8. This CDR3 comprises 14 residues. The CDR3 coding sequence is TGCAGTGTTCAGACAGGGACTTCTAACTATGGCTACACCTTC. As protein: CSVQTGTSNYGYTF.

In this sample, this clonotype turned up a few times. This sequence joins TRBV20-1 and TRBJ2-1, with D perhaps being TRBD1 or TRBD2 (6 bases each). The CDR3 runs 16 residues. V was cut by 3 bases and J by 2 bases, with 17 bases left in between. CDR1 and CDR2 (germline): DFQATT, SNEGSKA (reference sequence). This CDR3 reads CSASPWGASAYNEQFF. The CDR3 nucleotides read TGCAGTGCTAGCCCCTGGGGGGCTAGCGCCTACAATGAGCAGTTCTTC.

There are a few counts of this clonotype. The chain employs TRBV20-1 and TRBJ2-3; the match to TRBD2 covers 10 bases. This CDR3 spans 15 amino acids. Germline CDR1 is DFQATT and CDR2 is SNEGSKA (reference sequence). Losses at the gene ends were 0 bases for V and 7 bases for J; bases not matched to a gene: 7. In nucleotides, the CDR3 is TGCAGTGCTAGAGATGGGCTAGCGGGGGACAATACGCAGTATTTT. This encodes CSARDGLAGDNTQYF.

This clonotype occurred a few times. The chain is built from TRBV5-1 and TRBJ2-3, with D perhaps matching TRBD1 or TRBD2 (6 bases each). Per germline, CDR1 SGHRS and CDR2 YFSETQ. Trimming removed 3 bases at V and 6 bases at J, with 11 bases between. This CDR3 has 13 amino acids. The CDR3 region has the DNA TGCGCCAGCAGCTACCCGGGGGCGGATACGCAGTATTTT. This sequence encodes CASSYPGADTQYF.

J is TRBJ1-2 and V is TRBV29-1; a possible D gene is TRBD1 (6 bases). This CDR3 has 11 amino acids. V lost 6 bases to trimming and J lost 7 bases, with 12 bases between them. Germline V lookup: CDR1 SQVTM, CDR2 ANQGSEA. DNA for the CDR3: TGCAGCGTATTGGGGGGGGCTGGCTACACCTTC. Translating it yields CSVLGGAGYTF.

This sequence joins TRBV15 and TRBJ2-7; 7 nucleotides align to TRBD2. V was clipped by 3 bases and J by 3 bases; unmatched bases: 11. CDR3 size: 16 residues. CDR1 and CDR2 (germline): LNHNV, YYDKDF (reference sequence). CDR3 sequence: CATSREGTGEGYEQYF. CDR3 bases: TGTGCCACCAGCAGGGAAGGGACGGGGGAGGGCTACGAGCAGTACTTC.

In its sample, this clonotype was seen a few times. The rearrangement uses TRBV5-1 and TRBJ2-1; 8 bases fit TRBD2. Germline V lookup: CDR1 SGHRS, CDR2 YFSETQ. The CDR3 is made up of 15 amino acids. The J segment lost 13 bases and the V segment lost 3 bases, leaving 15 bases of the junction unmatched. DNA of the CDR3: TGCGCCAGCAGCTACCTAGCTTCGGGAGGGCCTACACAGTTCTTC. Its protein is CASSYLASGGPTQFF.

This clonotype was found once. An end of the junction does not agree with germline; a read error may underlie this. V usage is TRBV14 and J usage is TRBJ2-7; perhaps TRBD1 as D (6 bases). Germline V gene sequence: CDR1 SGHDN, CDR2 FVKESK. The CDR3 has 18 amino acids. In DNA form, the CDR3 reads TGTGTCAGCAGCCAATCTACTTTATCAGGACAGACGAGGGAGGAGCAGTACTTC. This encodes CVSSQSTLSGQTREEQYF.

V usage is TRBV3-1 and J usage is TRBJ2-5; TRBD2 matches at 8 bases. Germline lookup yields CDR1 LGHDT and CDR2 YNNKEL (reference sequence). The V segment lost 2 bases and the J segment 6 bases; nucleotides outside the gene matches: 8. The CDR3 covers 15 residues. The CDR3 protein is CASSQSGLAGKTQYF. In DNA form, the CDR3 reads TGTGCCAGCAGCCAAAGCGGACTAGCCGGAAAGACCCAGTACTTC.

There are a few counts of this clonotype. The V call is TRBV27, the J call TRBJ1-2; D gene ambiguous. CDR3 length: 14 residues. CDR1 and CDR2 from the germline V gene are MNHEY and SMNVEV (reference sequence). V was trimmed by 5 bases and J by 8 bases, leaving 18 bases between them. The CDR3 spells CASSPSRLTEGYTF. The CDR3 DNA reads TGTGCCAGCAGTCCCTCCCGGTTAACCGAGGGCTACACCTTC.